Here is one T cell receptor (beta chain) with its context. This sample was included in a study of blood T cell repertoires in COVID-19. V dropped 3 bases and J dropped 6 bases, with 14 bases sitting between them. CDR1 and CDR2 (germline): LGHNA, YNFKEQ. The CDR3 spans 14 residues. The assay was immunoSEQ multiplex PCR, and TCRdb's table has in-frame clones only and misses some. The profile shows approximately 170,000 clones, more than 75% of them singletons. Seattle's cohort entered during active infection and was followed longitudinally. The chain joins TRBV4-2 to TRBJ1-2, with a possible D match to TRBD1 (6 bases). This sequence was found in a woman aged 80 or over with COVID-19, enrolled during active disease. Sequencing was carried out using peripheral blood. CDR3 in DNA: TGTGCCAGCAGCCAGTGGGGGGGGCAGAATGGCTACACCTTC. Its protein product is CASSQWGGQNGYTF.